The 20 T cell receptor beta chains below all came from one sample that was sequenced in a study of response to subunit inactivated influenza vaccine. Each CDR3 protein gets one entry after TCRdb re-called the RT-PCR reads with MiXCR. This sample has about 780,000 distinct CDR3 sequences, with about 18% found just once. Sample: PBMCs from blood, taken roughly 5 days after vaccination. Receptors were obtained from a man aged 50-59 years who received an inactivated influenza vaccine.

There are a few counts of this clonotype. V gene TRBV12-3 or TRBV12-4 combines with J gene TRBJ1-2; D remains unclear. V lost 2 bases to trimming and J lost 1 base, with 5 bases between them. The CDR3 has 13 amino acids. DNA of the CDR3: TGTGCCAGCAGTTTAATGAATAACTATGGCTACACCTTC. It is translated as CASSLMNNYGYTF.

V and J are TRBV9 and TRBJ1-2; D might be TRBD1 (6 bases). The germline CDR1 and CDR2 sequences are SGDLS and YYNGEE. This CDR3 has 15 amino acids. V was pared by 4 bases and J by 4 bases, with 17 bases between. CDR3 sequence reads: CASSPPDVQGYGYTF. CDR3 coding DNA: TGTGCCAGCAGCCCCCCGGACGTACAGGGCTATGGCTACACCTTC.

This clonotype has more than one count but fewer than ten. The rearrangement joins TRBV12-3 or TRBV12-4 to TRBJ2-7; perhaps TRBD1 as D (6 bases). This CDR3 contains 13 residues. V was pared by 6 bases and J by 6 bases, with 15 bases between. CDR3 sequence: CASSYKQGGEQYF. CDR3 nucleotide sequence: TGTGCCAGCAGCTACAAACAGGGTGGCGAGCAGTACTTC.

There are many counts of this clonotype. The rearrangement links TRBV5-1 to TRBJ2-5; no firm D call. The CDR3 is made up of 15 amino acids. V was clipped by 4 bases and J by 4 bases, with 17 bases between them. Germline CDR1 SGHRS, CDR2 YFSETQ. CDR3 loop: CASSGLDAGSETQYF. In nucleotides, the CDR3 is TGCGCCAGCAGCGGCCTGGACGCCGGTTCAGAGACCCAGTACTTC.

This clonotype has just a few counts. The genes are TRBV10-3 and TRBJ2-5; 7 bases map to TRBD2. The CDR3 covers 13 residues. V shed 10 bases, J shed 2 bases, and the junction held 7 bases outside the gene matches. Looked up from germline, CDR1 is ENHRY and CDR2 is SYGVKD. CDR3 DNA: TGTGCCACCATAGCGGGCTCGCAAGAGACCCAGTACTTC. This codes for CATIAGSQETQYF.

This clonotype appeared many times. V gene TRBV5-6 combines with J gene TRBJ2-3; D is possibly TRBD1 or TRBD2 (5 bases each). CDR1 SGHDT and CDR2 YYEEEE come from the germline V gene. Trimming took 3 bases from V and 1 from J, leaving 18 bases between them. The CDR3 has 17 residues. This chain's CDR3 is CASSSGAGRGGTDTQYF. The CDR3 DNA reads as TGTGCCAGCAGCTCCGGGGCAGGGAGAGGCGGCACAGATACGCAGTATTTT. The full variable domain, rest sourced from reference TRBV5-6 and TRBJ2-3, is DAGVTQSPTHLIKTRGQQVTLRCSPKSGHDTVSWYQQALGQGPQFIFQYYEEEERQRGNFPDRFSGHQFPNYSSELNVNALLLGDSALYLCASSSGAGRGGTDTQYFGPGTRLTVL.

This chain links TRBV6-5 with TRBJ2-7; 8 nucleotides align to TRBD2. V lost 3 bases to trimming and J lost 2 bases; unmatched junction nucleotides: 12. The germline V gene has CDR1 MNHEY and CDR2 SVGAGI. The CDR3 is 17 residues long. CDR3 sequence: CASSYELRAGGPYEQYF. In nucleotides, the CDR3 is TGTGCCAGCAGTTATGAATTAAGGGCGGGAGGTCCCTACGAGCAGTACTTC.

This clonotype came up many times. The chain links TRBV29-1 to TRBJ2-1; a possible D gene is TRBD2 (5 bases). This CDR3 comprises 13 residues. V lost 4 bases and J lost 3, with 10 bases in between. Germline-derived CDR1 and CDR2 are SQVTM and ANQGSEA. In DNA, the CDR3 is TGCAGCGTTGCCGGACTGCGCTACAATGAGCAGTTCTTC. Amino acid sequence: CSVAGLRYNEQFF.

This clonotype was seen a handful of times. The rearrangement joins TRBV20-1 to TRBJ2-1; TRBD2 agrees at 7 bases. The CDR3 consists of 13 residues. V shed 5 bases, J shed 4 bases, and the junction held 5 bases outside the gene matches. Germline-derived CDR1 and CDR2 are DFQATT and SNEGSKA (reference sequence). The CDR3 bases are TGCAGTGCTGCTAGCGGAGATTACAATGAGCAGTTCTTC. The encoded protein is CSAASGDYNEQFF.

The chain employs TRBV7-9 and TRBJ1-1; TRBD1 is a possible D gene (6 bases). Per the germline V gene, CDR1 is SEHNR and CDR2 is FQNEAQ (reference sequence). Trimming took 5 bases from V and 4 from J, leaving 14 bases between them. This CDR3 is 14 amino acids long. CDR3 protein: CASSAQGVSTEAFF. CDR3 nucleotide sequence: TGTGCCAGCAGCGCACAGGGAGTCAGCACTGAAGCTTTCTTT.

This clonotype has only a few counts. The chain uses TRBV20-1 and TRBJ2-1, with TRBD2 matching 9 bases. The CDR3 extends over 16 amino acids. Per germline, CDR1 DFQATT and CDR2 SNEGSKA (reference sequence). V lost 5 bases, J lost 4 bases, and 12 bases stayed unmatched. CDR3 sequence (DNA): TGCAGTGCTGCCGGAGTAGCGGGAGTGGCTTACAATGAGCAGTTCTTC. Its translation is CSAAGVAGVAYNEQFF.

This clonotype was observed a handful of times. The chain uses TRBV15 and TRBJ1-4; TRBD1 agrees at 7 bases. In germline, CDR1 is LNHNV, CDR2 YYDKDF (reference sequence). The CDR3 has 14 amino acids. Germline trimming cut 5 bases from V and 5 bases from J; bases unmatched to any gene: 5. As DNA, the CDR3 is TGTGCCACCAGCCCACGGGACAGCAATGAAAAACTGTTTTTT. Its translation: CATSPRDSNEKLFF.

The CDR3 loop is CASRRSDFNTGELFF. CDR3 DNA sequence: TGTGCCAGCAGACGGTCTGACTTTAACACCGGGGAGCTGTTTTTT. This chain uses TRBV2 with TRBJ2-2; no clear D gene. With 6 bases removed from V and 2 bases from J, the gap between germline ends came to 13 bases. The CDR3 loop spans 15 amino acids. Germline CDR1 SNHLY, CDR2 FYNNEI.

This clonotype was counted at least ten times. The gene calls are TRBV4-3 and TRBJ2-1; D gene uncertain. V lost 4 bases and J 2 bases, leaving 9 bases between the germline ends. CDR3 length equals 14 residues. Looked up from germline, CDR1 is LGHNA and CDR2 is YSLEER. The CDR3 DNA reads as TGCGCCAGCAGCCCCGCAGGAACCTACAATGAGCAGTTCTTC. This sequence encodes CASSPAGTYNEQFF.

This clonotype was found a few times. This rearrangement joins TRBV5-1 to TRBJ2-2; D remains unclear. V dropped 2 bases and J dropped 0 bases, with 8 bases sitting between them. This CDR3 region has 15 residues. Germline V gives CDR1 SGHRS, CDR2 YFSETQ. The CDR3 region is CASSFEHTNTGELFF. CDR3 sequence (DNA): TGCGCCAGCAGCTTTGAACACACGAACACCGGGGAGCTGTTTTTT.

The V gene is TRBV7-9, the J gene TRBJ2-1; tentative D call: TRBD1 (6 bases). V shed 5 bases and J shed 0 bases, with 14 bases lying between them. Germline assignment: CDR1 SEHNR and CDR2 FQNEAQ (reference sequence). This CDR3 spans 16 amino acids. This chain's CDR3 is CASSPRTVRSYNEQFF. DNA of the CDR3: TGTGCCAGCAGCCCGCGGACAGTTCGCTCCTACAATGAGCAGTTCTTC. Supplemented by reference TRBV7-9 and TRBJ2-1, the full variable domain reads DTGVSQNPRHKITKRGQNVTFRCDPISEHNRLYWYRQTLGQGPEFLTYFQNEAQLEKSRLLSDRFSAERPKGSFSTLEIQRTEQGDSAMYLCASSPRTVRSYNEQFFGPGTRLTVL.

This clonotype has more than one count but fewer than ten. The chain links TRBV24-1 to TRBJ2-7, with 7 bases identical to TRBD1. V trimming: 2 bases; J trimming: 2 bases; junction bases outside the gene matches: 14. CDR3 length: 18 residues. Germline-derived CDR1 and CDR2 are KGHDR and SFDVKD. The CDR3 loop is CATSDSPIRGLKAYEQYF. In DNA, the CDR3 is TGTGCCACCAGTGATTCACCAATTAGGGGGCTAAAGGCCTACGAGCAGTACTTC.

This clonotype was counted many times. This rearrangement joins TRBV20-1 to TRBJ1-4; D is unresolved. CDR1 and CDR2 (germline): DFQATT, SNEGSKA (reference sequence). The V end lost 1 base, the J end lost 4 bases, and 10 bases lay between the germline ends. The CDR3 spans 14 residues. The CDR3 loop is CSARGRAYNEKLFF. For the CDR3, the DNA is TGCAGTGCTAGAGGGAGGGCTTATAATGAAAAACTGTTTTTT.

At least ten counts were recorded for this clonotype. The V gene is TRBV5-5, the J gene TRBJ2-1, with TRBD2 as a possible D gene (6 bases). The CDR3 runs to 15 residues. Germline V gene sequence: CDR1 SGHKS, CDR2 YYEKEE (reference sequence). The V end lost 5 bases, the J end lost 0 bases, and 12 bases lay between the germline ends. The CDR3 protein is CASSSSGVSYNEQFF. In DNA, the CDR3 is TGTGCCAGCAGTTCCTCGGGGGTCTCCTACAATGAGCAGTTCTTC. The full variable domain, its missing parts supplied by reference TRBV5-5 and TRBJ2-1, is DAGVTQSPTHLIKTRGQQVTLRCSPISGHKSVSWYQQVLGQGPQFIFQYYEKEERGRGNFPDRFSARQFPNYSSELNVNALLLGDSALYLCASSSSGVSYNEQFFGPGTRLTVL.

The gene calls are TRBV4-3 and TRBJ2-2, with D uncertain. Trimming took off 3 bases at V and 5 bases at J, with 7 bases between the two ends. The CDR3 consists of 13 residues. Per germline, CDR1 LGHNA and CDR2 YSLEER. The CDR3: CASSQPRTGELFF. In DNA, the CDR3 is TGCGCCAGCAGCCAGCCCAGGACCGGGGAGCTGTTTTTT.